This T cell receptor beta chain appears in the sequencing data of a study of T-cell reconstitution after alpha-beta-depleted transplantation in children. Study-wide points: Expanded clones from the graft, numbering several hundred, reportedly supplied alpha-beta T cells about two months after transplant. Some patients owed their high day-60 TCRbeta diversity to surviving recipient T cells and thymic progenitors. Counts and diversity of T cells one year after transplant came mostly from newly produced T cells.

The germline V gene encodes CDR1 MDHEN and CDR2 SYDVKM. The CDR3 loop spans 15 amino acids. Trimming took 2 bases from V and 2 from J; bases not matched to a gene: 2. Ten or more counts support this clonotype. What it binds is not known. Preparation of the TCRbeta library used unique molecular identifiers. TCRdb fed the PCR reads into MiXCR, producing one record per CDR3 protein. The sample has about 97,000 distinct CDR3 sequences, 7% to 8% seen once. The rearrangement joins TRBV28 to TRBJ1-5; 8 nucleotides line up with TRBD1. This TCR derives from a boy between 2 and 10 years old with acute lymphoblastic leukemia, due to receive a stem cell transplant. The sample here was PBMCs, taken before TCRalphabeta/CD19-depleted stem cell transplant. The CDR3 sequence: CASSLGQGRNQPQHF. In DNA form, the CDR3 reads TGTGCCAGCAGTTTAGGACAGGGACGCAATCAGCCCCAGCATTTT.